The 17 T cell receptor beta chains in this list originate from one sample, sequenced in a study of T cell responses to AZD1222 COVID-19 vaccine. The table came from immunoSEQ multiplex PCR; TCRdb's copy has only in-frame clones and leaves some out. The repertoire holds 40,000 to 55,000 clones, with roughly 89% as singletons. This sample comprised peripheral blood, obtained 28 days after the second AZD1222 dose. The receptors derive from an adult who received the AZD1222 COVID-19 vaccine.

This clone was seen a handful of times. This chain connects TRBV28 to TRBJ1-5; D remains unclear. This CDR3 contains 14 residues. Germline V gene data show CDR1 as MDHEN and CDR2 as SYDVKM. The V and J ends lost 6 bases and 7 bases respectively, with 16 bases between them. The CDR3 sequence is CASSIDFGGQPQHF. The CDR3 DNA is TGTGCCAGCAGCATAGACTTTGGCGGGCAGCCCCAGCATTTT.

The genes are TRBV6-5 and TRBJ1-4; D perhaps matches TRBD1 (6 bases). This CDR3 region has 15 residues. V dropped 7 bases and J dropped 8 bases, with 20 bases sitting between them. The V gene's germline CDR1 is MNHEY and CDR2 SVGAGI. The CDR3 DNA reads TGTGCCAGCACCGTAGGACAGCGTAGTGGGGAAAAACTGTTTTTT. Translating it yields CASTVGQRSGEKLFF.

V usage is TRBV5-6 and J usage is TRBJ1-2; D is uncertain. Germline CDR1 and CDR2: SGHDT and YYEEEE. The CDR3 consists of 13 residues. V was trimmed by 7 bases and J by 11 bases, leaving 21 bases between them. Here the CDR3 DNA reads TGTGCCAGCGCCCGGGATCGGAACCCATGGTACACCTTC. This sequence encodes CASARDRNPWYTF.

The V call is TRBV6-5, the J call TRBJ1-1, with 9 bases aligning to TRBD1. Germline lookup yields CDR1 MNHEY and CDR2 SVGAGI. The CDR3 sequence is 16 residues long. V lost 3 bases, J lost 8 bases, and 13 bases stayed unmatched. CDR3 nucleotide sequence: TGTGCCAGCAGTTATTCGACAGGGGGATTCTTCGGGGAAGCTTTCTTT. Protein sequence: CASSYSTGGFFGEAFF.

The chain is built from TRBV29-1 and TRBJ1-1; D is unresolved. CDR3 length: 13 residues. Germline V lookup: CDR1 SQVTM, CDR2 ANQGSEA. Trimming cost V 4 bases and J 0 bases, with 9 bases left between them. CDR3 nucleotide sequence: TGCAGCGTTGTGGTCAGCATGAACACTGAAGCTTTCTTT. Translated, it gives CSVVVSMNTEAFF.

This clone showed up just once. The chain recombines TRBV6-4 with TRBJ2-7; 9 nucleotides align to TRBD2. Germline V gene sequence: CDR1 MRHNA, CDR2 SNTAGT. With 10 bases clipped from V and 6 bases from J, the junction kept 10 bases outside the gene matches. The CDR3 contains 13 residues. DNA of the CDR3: TGTGCCAACATTAGCGGGAGTGGTCGCGAGCAGTACTTC. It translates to CANISGSGREQYF.

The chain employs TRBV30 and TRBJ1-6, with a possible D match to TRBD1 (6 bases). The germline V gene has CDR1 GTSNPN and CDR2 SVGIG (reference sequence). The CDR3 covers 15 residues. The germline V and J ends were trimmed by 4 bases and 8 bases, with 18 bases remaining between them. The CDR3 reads CAWTRLQGRDSPLHF. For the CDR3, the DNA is TGTGCCTGGACTCGGCTTCAGGGGCGGGATTCACCCCTCCACTTT. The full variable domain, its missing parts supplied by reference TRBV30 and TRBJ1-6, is SQTIHQWPATLVQPVGSPLSLECTVEGTSNPNLYWYRQAAGRGLQLLFYSVGIGQISSEVPQNLSASRPQDRQFILSSKKLLLSDSGFYLCAWTRLQGRDSPLHFGNGTRLTVT.

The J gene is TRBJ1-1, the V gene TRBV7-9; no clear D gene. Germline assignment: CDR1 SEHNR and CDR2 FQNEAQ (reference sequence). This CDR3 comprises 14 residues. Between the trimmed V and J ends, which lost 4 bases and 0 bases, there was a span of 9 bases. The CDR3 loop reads CASSSRNMNTEAFF. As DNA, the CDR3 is TGTGCCAGCAGCTCCAGGAACATGAACACTGAAGCTTTCTTT.

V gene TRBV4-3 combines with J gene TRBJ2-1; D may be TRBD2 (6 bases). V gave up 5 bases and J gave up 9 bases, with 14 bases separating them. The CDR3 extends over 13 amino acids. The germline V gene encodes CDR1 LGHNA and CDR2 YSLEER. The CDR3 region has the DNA TGCGCCAGCAGCAGCCAGCGGGTAGCTGAGCAGTTCTTC. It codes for CASSSQRVAEQFF.

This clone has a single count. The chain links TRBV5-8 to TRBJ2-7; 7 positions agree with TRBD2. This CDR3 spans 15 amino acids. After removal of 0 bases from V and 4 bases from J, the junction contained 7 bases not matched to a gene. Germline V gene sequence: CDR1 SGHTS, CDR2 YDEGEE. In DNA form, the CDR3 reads TGTGCCAGCAGCTTGGATCTAGCGGCTCCATACGAGCAGTACTTC. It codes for CASSLDLAAPYEQYF.

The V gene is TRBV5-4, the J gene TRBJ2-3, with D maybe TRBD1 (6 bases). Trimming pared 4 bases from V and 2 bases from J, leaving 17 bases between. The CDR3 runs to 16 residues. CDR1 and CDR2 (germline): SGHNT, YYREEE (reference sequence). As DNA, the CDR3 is TGTGCCAGCAGCCGTCAAGACAGGACCGCCACAGATACGCAGTATTTT. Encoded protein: CASSRQDRTATDTQYF.

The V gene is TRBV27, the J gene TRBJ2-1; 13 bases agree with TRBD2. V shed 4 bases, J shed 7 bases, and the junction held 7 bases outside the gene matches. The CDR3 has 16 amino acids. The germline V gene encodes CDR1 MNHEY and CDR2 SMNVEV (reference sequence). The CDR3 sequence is CASSSRLAGGRNEQFF. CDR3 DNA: TGTGCCAGCAGTTCCAGACTAGCGGGAGGTCGGAATGAGCAGTTCTTC.

The CDR3 DNA sequence: TGTGCCAGCTTATCCGGGGGCCTCTACGAGCAGTACTTC. Residues: CASLSGGLYEQYF. This sequence joins TRBV28 and TRBJ2-7; D possibly uses TRBD1 or TRBD2 (6 bases each). Deletions cut 8 bases from V and 3 bases from J, with 14 bases between. Looked up from germline, CDR1 is MDHEN and CDR2 is SYDVKM. CDR3 length: 13 amino acids.

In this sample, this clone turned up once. The CDR3 here is CASSQSRGSEQPQHF. The CDR3 DNA sequence: TGCGCCAGCAGCCAATCCAGGGGATCGGAACAGCCCCAGCATTTT. This chain links TRBV4-3 with TRBJ1-5; weak D call: TRBD1 (6 bases). The V end was cut by 2 bases, the J end by 7 bases, with 15 bases between. This CDR3 spans 15 amino acids. CDR1 and CDR2 from the germline V gene are LGHNA and YSLEER.

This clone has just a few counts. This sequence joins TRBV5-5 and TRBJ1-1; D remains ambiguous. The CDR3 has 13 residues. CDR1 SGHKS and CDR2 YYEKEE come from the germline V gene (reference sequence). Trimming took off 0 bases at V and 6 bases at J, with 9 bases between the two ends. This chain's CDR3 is CASSLGADPEAFF. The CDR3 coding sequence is TGTGCCAGCAGCTTGGGCGCGGACCCTGAAGCTTTCTTT. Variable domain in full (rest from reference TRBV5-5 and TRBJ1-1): DAGVTQSPTHLIKTRGQQVTLRCSPISGHKSVSWYQQVLGQGPQFIFQYYEKEERGRGNFPDRFSARQFPNYSSELNVNALLLGDSALYLCASSLGADPEAFFGQGTRLTVV.

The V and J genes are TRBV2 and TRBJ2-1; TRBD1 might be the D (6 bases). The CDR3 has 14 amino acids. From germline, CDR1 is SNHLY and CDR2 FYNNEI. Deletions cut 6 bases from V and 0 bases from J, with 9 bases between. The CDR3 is CASSGQLSYNEQFF. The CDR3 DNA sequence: TGTGCCAGCAGCGGACAGCTCTCCTACAATGAGCAGTTCTTC.

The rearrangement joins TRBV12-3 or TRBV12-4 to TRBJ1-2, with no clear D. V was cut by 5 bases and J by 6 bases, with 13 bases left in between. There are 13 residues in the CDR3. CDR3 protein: CASSADVMDGYTF. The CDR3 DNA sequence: TGTGCCAGCAGTGCCGACGTCATGGATGGCTACACCTTC.